The 21 T cell receptor beta chains reported below all come from one sample, sequenced in a study of blood T cell repertoires in COVID-19. Profiled with immunoSEQ multiplex PCR; TCRdb holds only in-frame clones, not every one. There are tens of thousands of clones in the sample; 73% occur only once, and 14% lies in the top ten. Sequenced material: peripheral blood. The receptors here all came from a woman aged 65 to 85 with acute or convalescent COVID-19.

This chain uses TRBV7-3 with TRBJ2-2; the D gene is possibly TRBD2 (6 bases). V lost 11 bases, J lost 1 base, and 14 bases lay in between. The germline V gene encodes CDR1 SGHTA and CDR2 FQGTGA. The CDR3 totals 14 residues. The CDR3 loop is CAGRSGWNTGELFF. The CDR3 nucleotides read TGTGCCGGGAGGAGCGGCTGGAACACCGGGGAGCTGTTTTTT.

The chain has TRBV4-1 and TRBJ2-1, with TRBD2 matching 13 bases. Germline V gene data show CDR1 as MGHRA and CDR2 as YSYEKL. The CDR3 extends over 16 amino acids. V lost 1 base to trimming and J lost 10 bases; unmatched junction nucleotides: 7. As DNA, the CDR3 is TGCGCCAGCAGCCAAGTAAGACTAGCGGGGGGAAGAGAGCAGTTCTTC. Translated: CASSQVRLAGGREQFF.

The V gene is TRBV5-5, the J gene TRBJ2-1; D is perhaps TRBD2 (6 bases). The CDR3 totals 17 residues. Trimming took off 3 bases at V and 9 bases at J, with 25 bases between the two ends. Germline assignment: CDR1 SGHKS and CDR2 YYEKEE (reference sequence). Here the CDR3 reads CASSWRGDRGPLSEQFF. The CDR3 DNA is TGTGCCAGCAGCTGGAGGGGAGACAGAGGTCCCCTCAGTGAGCAGTTCTTC. Together with reference TRBV5-5 and TRBJ2-1, the CDR3 gives the full variable domain: DAGVTQSPTHLIKTRGQQVTLRCSPISGHKSVSWYQQVLGQGPQFIFQYYEKEERGRGNFPDRFSARQFPNYSSELNVNALLLGDSALYLCASSWRGDRGPLSEQFFGPGTRLTVL.

The chain is built from TRBV9 and TRBJ2-2; 13 nucleotides line up with TRBD2. Per the germline V gene, CDR1 is SGDLS and CDR2 is YYNGEE. V was pared by 1 base and J by 2 bases, with 23 bases of the junction left unmatched. The CDR3 is made up of 24 amino acids. The CDR3 DNA reads TGTGCCAGCAGCGTAAGGAAAAAAACCGGCGGGACTAGCGGGGATAACTTTAACACCGGGGAGCTGTTTTTT. This codes for CASSVRKKTGGTSGDNFNTGELFF.

This clone was seen just once. The chain recombines TRBV5-5 with TRBJ2-4; weak D call: TRBD2 (7 bases). The CDR3 covers 17 residues. The germline V gene has CDR1 SGHKS and CDR2 YYEKEE (reference sequence). V lost 1 base to trimming and J lost 7 bases, with 21 bases between them. The DNA of the CDR3 is TGTGCCAGCAGCTTGAGGGGGGGATTTACGATGTGGAACATTCAGTACTTC. It translates to CASSLRGGFTMWNIQYF. The entire variable domain, with the rest obtained from reference TRBV5-5 and TRBJ2-4, is as follows: DAGVTQSPTHLIKTRGQQVTLRCSPISGHKSVSWYQQVLGQGPQFIFQYYEKEERGRGNFPDRFSARQFPNYSSELNVNALLLGDSALYLCASSLRGGFTMWNIQYFGAGTRLSVL.

The chain links TRBV5-1 to TRBJ1-2; 8 nucleotides line up with TRBD1. This CDR3 has 14 amino acids. Germline values: CDR1 SGHRS, CDR2 YFSETQ. V trimming: 4 bases; J trimming: 3 bases; junction bases outside the gene matches: 5. In DNA form, the CDR3 reads TGCGCCAGCAGCGCTCAGACAGGGGACTATGGCTACACCTTC. Residues: CASSAQTGDYGYTF.

The rearrangement links TRBV11-2 to TRBJ1-5; the D gene is possibly TRBD1 (5 bases). Germline V gene sequence: CDR1 SGHAT, CDR2 FQNNGV. Trimming stripped 9 bases from V and 14 bases from J, with 20 bases between. This CDR3 has 12 residues. The CDR3: CASGRKGREKHF. The CDR3, as DNA: TGTGCCAGTGGAAGAAAGGGGAGGGAGAAGCATTTT.

The chain is built from TRBV24-1 and TRBJ1-2, with D perhaps matching TRBD1 (6 bases). CDR1 and CDR2 from the germline V gene are KGHDR and SFDVKD. There are 14 residues in the CDR3. V was pared by 0 bases and J by 6 bases, with 10 bases between. The CDR3 nucleotides are TGTGCCACCAGTGATTTGGCAGGGGTAAATGGCTACACCTTC. Translating gives CATSDLAGVNGYTF.

The chain couples TRBV5-4 to TRBJ2-1; 13 bases map to TRBD2. The CDR3 covers 16 residues. Germline CDR1 SGHNT, CDR2 YYREEE (reference sequence). The V and J ends lost 0 bases and 9 bases, in that order; junction bases with no gene match: 6. CDR3 nucleotides: TGTGCCAGCAGCTTGGAACTAGCGGGGGGGCAGAGTGAGCAGTTCTTC. Its protein is CASSLELAGGQSEQFF.

The J gene is TRBJ1-2, the V gene TRBV7-2; D is perhaps TRBD1 (6 bases). Germline V CDR1 and CDR2: SGHTA, FQGNSA. The CDR3 sequence is 14 residues long. Trimming cost V 2 bases and J 5 bases, with 12 bases left between them. This CDR3 is CASSLPQGTYGYTF. CDR3 nucleotides: TGTGCCAGCAGCTTACCCCAGGGGACGTATGGCTACACCTTC.

The rearrangement links TRBV11-3 to TRBJ1-1; D unresolved. Deletions cut 3 bases from V and 4 bases from J, with 12 bases between. Germline lookup yields CDR1 SGHNT and CDR2 YENEEA. The CDR3 consists of 14 residues. CDR3 in amino acids: CASSLARSGTEAFF. The CDR3 DNA is TGTGCCAGCAGCTTGGCGAGATCGGGCACTGAAGCTTTCTTT.

V gene TRBV5-1 combines with J gene TRBJ1-1; 9 bases line up with TRBD1. After removal of 2 bases from V and 1 base from J, the junction contained 12 bases not matched to a gene. Germline-derived CDR1 and CDR2 are SGHRS and YFSETQ. The CDR3 is 18 amino acids. The CDR3 region is CASSFVAGQGFPNTEAFF. In nucleotides, the CDR3 is TGCGCCAGCAGCTTTGTGGCGGGACAGGGCTTTCCGAACACTGAAGCTTTCTTT.

The genes are TRBV6-5 and TRBJ1-5; TRBD1 agrees at 7 bases. CDR1 and CDR2 (germline): MNHEY, SVGAGI. This CDR3 is built from 15 residues. V lost 6 bases, J lost 6 bases, and 11 bases stayed unmatched. CDR3 in DNA: TGTGCCAGCAGGGAGGGGGCGCTTGGGGTTCAGCCCCAGCATTTT. Translated: CASREGALGVQPQHF.

The chain is built from TRBV11-2 and TRBJ1-5; a possible D gene is TRBD1 (6 bases). The V and J ends lost 3 bases and 11 bases respectively, with 17 bases between them. The CDR3 extends over 14 amino acids. Germline CDR1 and CDR2: SGHAT and FQNNGV. CDR3 DNA sequence: TGTGCCAGCAGCTTGGAGCCACAGGGAAGGTCCCAGCATTTT. This codes for CASSLEPQGRSQHF.

This chain joins TRBV27 and TRBJ1-3; 7 nucleotides line up with TRBD1. Germline CDR1 and CDR2: MNHEY and SMNVEV (reference sequence). CDR3 length: 15 amino acids. The J segment lost 1 base and the V segment lost 6 bases, leaving 6 bases of the junction unmatched. The DNA of the CDR3 is TGTGCCAGCAGCTTGGACAGGAGGTCTGGAAACACCATATATTTT. It translates to CASSLDRRSGNTIYF.

This clone was counted only a few times. An end of the junction differs from the germline gene, which may be a read error. The rearrangement uses TRBV7-7 and TRBJ2-3; D is possibly TRBD1 (7 bases). CDR3 length equals 14 residues. Germline CDR1 is SSHAT and CDR2 is FNYEAQ (reference sequence). The chain's CDR3 is CASSFGRGADTQYF. The CDR3 DNA is TGTGCTAGCAGCTTCGGCAGGGGGGCTGATACGCAGTATTTT.

The chain couples TRBV12-3 or TRBV12-4 to TRBJ1-2; maybe TRBD1 (5 bases). The CDR3 runs to 13 residues. Between the trimmed V and J ends, which lost 6 bases and 8 bases, there was a span of 16 bases. CDR3 in DNA: TGTGCCAGCAGGGAGTCAGGGAGGCACGGCTACACCTTC. Translated, it gives CASRESGRHGYTF.

This chain joins TRBV7-2 and TRBJ2-5; D is ambiguous. Germline CDR1 reads SGHTA; CDR2 reads FQGNSA. V was clipped by 5 bases and J by 1 base, with 2 bases between them. The CDR3 runs to 11 residues. The CDR3 region is CASSLQETQYF. CDR3 nucleotides: TGTGCCAGCAGCCTCCAAGAGACCCAGTACTTC.

The genes are TRBV29-1 and TRBJ2-5; D is unresolved. There are 13 residues in the CDR3. Germline CDR1 reads SQVTM; CDR2 reads ANQGSEA. V was cut by 3 bases and J by 0 bases, with 8 bases left in between. The CDR3 DNA follows: TGCAGCGTTGAGGAACAGCACCAAGAGACCCAGTACTTC. Protein sequence: CSVEEQHQETQYF.

The V and J genes are TRBV9 and TRBJ1-2; TRBD1 agrees at 7 bases. CDR3 size: 15 residues. The J segment lost 3 bases and the V segment lost 5 bases, leaving 10 bases of the junction unmatched. The germline gives CDR1 SGDLS, CDR2 YYNGEE. The CDR3 DNA is TGTGCCAGCAGTAGGGGACAGCCGTCGTACTATGGCTACACCTTC. Encoded protein: CASSRGQPSYYGYTF.

This clone has only one observation. The rearrangement links TRBV6-5 to TRBJ2-1, with a possible D match to TRBD1 (6 bases). The V end was cut by 2 bases, the J end by 6 bases, with 17 bases between. Germline values: CDR1 MNHEY, CDR2 SVGAGI. This CDR3 comprises 16 residues. CDR3 DNA sequence: TGTGCCAGCAGTTACAAGGGCCAGGGGCTAAGCAATGAGCAGTTCTTC. It encodes CASSYKGQGLSNEQFF.